This is a list of T cell receptor beta chains from one sample in a study of CD8 T cells in ankylosing spondylitis. TCRdb reprocessed the 5' RACE reads via MiXCR and lists one record per CDR3 protein. Among around 770,000 distinct CDR3 sequences, roughly 20% were seen once, and the ten largest hold 15% to 20%. The sequenced material came from blood, either unsorted or a sorted T cell fraction (not recorded which). These receptors were taken from a male donor with ankylosing spondylitis. The CDR3 runs from the conserved cysteine through the conserved F or W. D genes are given only for firm matches. Not all rows give a size; the values are once, few, many and, for expanded clones, a class.

.,TRBV6-2/TRBV6-3,TRBJ1-5,.,CASSKTDSNQPQHF,TGTGCCAGCAGCAAGACAGATAGCAATCAGCCCCAGCATTTT
.,TRBV25-1,TRBJ1-4,.,CASSGGGGNEKLFF,TGTGCCAGCAGTGGCGGCGGTGGGAATGAAAAACTGTTTTTT
.,TRBV3-1,TRBJ1-2,TRBD1,CASSPRDSSRVPYGYTF,TGTGCCAGCAGCCCTAGGGACAGCTCAAGGGTTCCCTATGGCTACACCTTC
.,TRBV2,TRBJ1-1,TRBD1,CASRQGIGTEAFF,TGTGCCAGCAGACAGGGGATCGGGACTGAAGCTTTCTTT
few,TRBV7-9,TRBJ1-1,.,CASSLQGGSTEAFF,TGTGCCAGCAGCTTACAGGGCGGTAGCACTGAAGCTTTCTTT
.,TRBV20-1,TRBJ2-1,TRBD2,CSARDRREIGEQFF,TGCAGTGCTAGAGATCGGCGGGAGATAGGTGAGCAGTTCTTC
.,TRBV11-1,TRBJ2-1,TRBD2,CASSLEFGGRAPYNEQFF,TGTGCCAGCAGCTTAGAGTTTGGCGGGAGGGCCCCCTACAATGAGCAGTTCTTC
few,TRBV5-1,TRBJ1-1,.,CASSLSPGGNTEAFF,TGCGCCAGCAGCCTCTCCCCCGGCGGCAACACTGAAGCTTTCTTT
few,TRBV7-8,TRBJ2-7,TRBD1,CASSFPETGDFEQYF,TGTGCCAGCAGCTTCCCCGAGACAGGGGATTTCGAGCAGTACTTC
.,TRBV10-3,TRBJ2-3,.,CAISDARGGTDTQYF,TGTGCCATCAGTGACGCGAGGGGTGGCACAGATACGCAGTATTTT
few,TRBV29-1,TRBJ1-2,TRBD1,CSVDMPGQGHYGYTF,TGCAGCGTTGATATGCCCGGACAGGGGCACTATGGCTACACCTTC
few,TRBV29-1,TRBJ2-3,.,CSVETAGISTDTQYF,TGCAGCGTTGAAACGGCAGGGATTTCCACAGATACGCAGTATTTT
.,TRBV7-8,TRBJ2-5,.,CASSERRAQIFQETQYF,TGTGCCAGCAGCGAAAGGAGGGCGCAGATATTCCAAGAGACCCAGTACTTC
.,TRBV6-1,TRBJ1-5,.,CASSERQGLQPQHF,TGTGCCAGCAGTGAAAGGCAGGGCCTTCAGCCCCAGCATTTT
few,TRBV4-2,TRBJ2-1,TRBD2,CASSRDVETSAFNEQFF,TGTGCCAGCAGCCGAGACGTAGAGACTAGCGCGTTCAATGAGCAGTTCTTC
.,TRBV10-3,TRBJ2-3,.,CAISGRSSTDTQYF,TGTGCCATCAGTGGGAGATCTAGCACAGATACGCAGTATTTT
few,TRBV7-2,TRBJ2-7,TRBD1,CASSMTGNPLEQYF,TGTGCCAGCAGCATGACAGGGAACCCCCTCGAGCAGTACTTC
few,TRBV28,TRBJ2-7,TRBD1,CASSSPGQGFYEQYF,TGTGCCAGCAGCTCTCCGGGACAGGGCTTCTACGAGCAGTACTTC
.,TRBV4-1,TRBJ2-5,TRBD2,CASSQLAGAQETQYF,TGCGCCAGCAGCCAACTAGCGGGGGCACAAGAGACCCAGTACTTC
few,TRBV29-1,TRBJ1-5,.,CSARRDSNQPQHF,TGCAGCGCTAGGAGGGACAGCAATCAGCCCCAGCATTTT
few,TRBV4-1,TRBJ1-5,.,CASSQGGNGNSNQPQHF,TGCGCCAGCAGCCAAGGGGGCAATGGGAATAGCAATCAGCCCCAGCATTTT
.,TRBV12-3/TRBV12-4,TRBJ2-1,TRBD1,CASRTARDRGSEQFF,TGTGCCAGCAGAACCGCTCGGGACAGGGGGTCTGAGCAGTTCTTC
few,TRBV20-1,TRBJ2-7,TRBD1,CSARRGQGGPFGEQYF,TGCAGTGCTAGAAGGGGACAGGGGGGTCCCTTTGGGGAGCAGTACTTC
many,TRBV7-2,TRBJ2-5,.,CASSLGGAQETQYF,TGTGCCAGCAGCTTAGGGGGGGCCCAAGAGACCCAGTACTTC
.,TRBV16,TRBJ2-7,.,CASSQSVQGYEQYF,TGTGCCAGCAGCCAATCAGTCCAGGGCTACGAGCAGTACTTC
.,TRBV20-1,TRBJ2-5,TRBD2,CSAPRPGLQETQYF,TGCAGTGCTCCCCGACCGGGACTACAAGAGACCCAGTACTTC
few,TRBV29-1,TRBJ2-3,TRBD2,CSVGGRGLAGDTQYF,TGCAGCGTTGGGGGGAGGGGACTAGCGGGAGATACGCAGTATTTT
.,TRBV6-1,TRBJ2-5,.,CASKRGIGGETQYF,TGTGCCAGCAAGAGGGGTATAGGAGGGGAGACCCAGTACTTC
few,TRBV6-1,TRBJ1-5,.,CASARTINQPQHF,TGTGCCAGCGCCCGGACCATCAATCAGCCCCAGCATTTT